A single sample gave rise to the 8 T cell receptor beta chains below, sequenced in a study of PD-L1 blockade in urothelial cancer. Sequencing used immunoSEQ multiplex PCR; TCRdb keeps in-frame clones, though not all of them. The data contain about 90,000 clones, approximately 91% of them seen just once; the ten biggest clones take up approximately 9%. The specimen was PBMCs, collected around atezolizumab (anti-PD-L1) treatment. These receptors came from a man aged 55 to 70 with urothelial cancer.

The chain couples TRBV11-2 to TRBJ2-3; D unresolved. Germline V gene data show CDR1 as SGHAT and CDR2 as FQNNGV. This CDR3 is built from 15 residues. Trimming left V 4 bases short and J 2 bases short, with 13 bases between. The CDR3 nucleotides read TGTGCCAGCAGCTCGTTTATGCGGAACACAGATACGCAGTATTTT. Its translation is CASSSFMRNTDTQYF.

This sequence joins TRBV6-7 and TRBJ2-7; 7 positions agree with TRBD1. TRBV6-7 is given ORF status, its function remaining uncertain. V lost 6 bases and J lost 5; bases outside the gene matches: 13. This CDR3 comprises 15 residues. The CDR3: CASSRRLTGVHEQYF. The CDR3 region has the DNA TGTGCCAGCAGCCGACGCCTTACAGGGGTCCACGAGCAGTACTTC.

The V call is TRBV9, the J call TRBJ2-2, with 8 bases fitting TRBD2. After removal of 0 bases from V and 3 bases from J, the junction contained 4 bases not matched to a gene. The CDR3 has 16 residues. Per germline, CDR1 SGDLS and CDR2 YYNGEE. The CDR3 DNA follows: TGTGCCAGCAGCGTAGCGAGCGGGGGTTACACCGGGGAGCTGTTTTTT. Its translation is CASSVASGGYTGELFF.

The rearrangement links TRBV4-3 to TRBJ1-4, with D unclear. Germline lookup yields CDR1 LGHNA and CDR2 YSLEER. The V end was cut by 4 bases, the J end by 4 bases, with 25 bases between. This CDR3 spans 19 amino acids. CDR3 nucleotide sequence: TGCGCCAGCAGCCCCCGATGGAGCGAAAGCCAGAGTTTTAATGAAAAACTGTTTTTT. This encodes CASSPRWSESQSFNEKLFF.

This chain uses TRBV27 with TRBJ2-5; D ambiguous. Per germline, CDR1 MNHEY and CDR2 SMNVEV (reference sequence). This CDR3 contains 14 residues. V was trimmed by 0 bases and J by 0 bases, leaving 5 bases between them. CDR3 amino acids: CASSLSRYQETQYF. Written as DNA, the CDR3 is TGTGCCAGCAGTTTATCCAGGTACCAAGAGACCCAGTACTTC.

This clone was found once. CDR3 residues: CASSLEFWQANTEAFF. In nucleotides, the CDR3 is TGTGCCAGCAGCTTAGAATTTTGGCAGGCGAACACTGAAGCTTTCTTT. The gene calls are TRBV7-2 and TRBJ1-1; D not certain. The CDR3 covers 16 residues. Trimming left V 1 base short and J 1 base short, with 13 bases between. CDR1 SGHTA and CDR2 FQGNSA come from the germline V gene.

The chain joins TRBV5-4 to TRBJ2-7; 8 nucleotides align to TRBD2. The CDR3 covers 14 residues. Germline V gene lookup returns CDR1 SGHNT and CDR2 YYREEE (reference sequence). V lost 2 bases, J lost 5 bases, and 6 bases stayed unmatched. CDR3 nucleotides: TGTGCCAGCAGCTTAACGGGGGGGGCAGACGAGCAGTACTTC. Translated: CASSLTGGADEQYF.

V is TRBV7-3 and J is TRBJ1-1; a possible D gene is TRBD1 (5 bases). V was clipped by 0 bases and J by 5 bases, with 16 bases between them. Germline values: CDR1 SGHTA, CDR2 FQGTGA. This CDR3 is 16 amino acids long. CDR3 nucleotide sequence: TGTGCCAGCAGCTTAACAGGGGCAATCGTCGGGACTGAAGCTTTCTTT. This translates into CASSLTGAIVGTEAFF.